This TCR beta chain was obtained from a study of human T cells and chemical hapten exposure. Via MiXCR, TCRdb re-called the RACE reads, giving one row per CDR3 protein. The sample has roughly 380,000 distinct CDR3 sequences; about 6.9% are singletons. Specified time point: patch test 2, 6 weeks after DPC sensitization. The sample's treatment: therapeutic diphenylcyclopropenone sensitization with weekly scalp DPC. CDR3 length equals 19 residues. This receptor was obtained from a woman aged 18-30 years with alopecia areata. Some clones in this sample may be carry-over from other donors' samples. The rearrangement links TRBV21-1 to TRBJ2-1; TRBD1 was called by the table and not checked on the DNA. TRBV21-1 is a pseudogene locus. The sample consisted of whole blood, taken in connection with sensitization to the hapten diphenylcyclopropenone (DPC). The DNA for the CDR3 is TGTGCCAGCAGCAAAGCGGCCTGGGACAGCCTGAGCTCCTACAATGAGCAGTTCTTC. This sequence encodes CASSKAAWDSLSSYNEQFF.